Following are 25 T cell receptor beta chains from one sample sequenced in a study of cytomegalovirus exposure and HLA in healthy donors. PCR employed 60 Vbeta and 13 Jbeta primers. Assay used: immunoSEQ multiplex PCR; TCRdb lists only in-frame clones, some missing. Among approximately 130,000 clones listed, 60% to 75% were seen once. The sample consisted of PBMCs. The receptors originated from a woman in her 40s in good health and CMV-seropositive.

Concerning this clone: Other nucleotide sequences in the sample specify the same CDR3. The chain joins TRBV27 to TRBJ2-1, with TRBD2 matching 11 bases. With V trimmed by 4 bases and J by 0 bases, 2 bases remained unmatched. The CDR3 is 16 residues long. Looked up from germline, CDR1 is MNHEY and CDR2 is SMNVEV (reference sequence). In DNA form, the CDR3 reads TGTGCCAGCAGTTCTAGCGGGAGGAGCTCCTACAATGAGCAGTTCTTC. Protein sequence: CASSSSGRSSYNEQFF.

The rearrangement links TRBV4-1 to TRBJ2-5; a weak D match, TRBD2 (6 bases). The better agreement between TRBJ2-7 and the DNA end casts doubt on the J call. In germline, CDR1 is MGHRA, CDR2 YSYEKL. The CDR3 sequence is 16 residues long. CDR3: CASSPRSDYQTYEQYF. For the CDR3, the DNA is TGCGCCAGCAGCCCCAGATCGGACTACCAAACCTACGAGCAGTACTTC.

This chain links TRBV30 with TRBJ1-1, with 8 bases matching TRBD1. Germline V gene data show CDR1 as GTSNPN and CDR2 as SVGIG (reference sequence). Unmatched junction bases numbered 2, after V lost 1 base and J lost 4 bases. This CDR3 region has 13 residues. The CDR3 DNA sequence: TGTGCCTGGAGTGAAACAGGGGGCACTGAAGCTTTCTTT. Translation gives CAWSETGGTEAFF.

The rearrangement uses TRBV18 and TRBJ2-1; D is possibly TRBD1 (5 bases). Germline V gene lookup returns CDR1 KGHSH and CDR2 LQKENI. Trimming took 8 bases from V and 10 from J, leaving 27 bases between them. The CDR3 spans 16 residues. Here the CDR3 DNA reads TGTGCCAGCCGGTTGGCTCTGGACAAGTTAGACACCGAGCAGTTCTTC. Protein product: CASRLALDKLDTEQFF.

The rearrangement links TRBV4-3 to TRBJ2-1, with 7 bases aligning to TRBD2. V shed 4 bases and J 6 bases; nucleotides not matched to a gene: 6. The CDR3 spans 14 residues. The germline gives CDR1 LGHNA, CDR2 YSLEER. The CDR3 nucleotides are TGCGCCAGCAGCCCGCGGGGGTTAGGCAATGAGCAGTTCTTC. Its protein product is CASSPRGLGNEQFF.

Notes on this clone: Because it lacks the conserved phenylalanine or tryptophan at the end, this CDR3 is likely a read error. The chain recombines TRBV27 with TRBJ2-7; D might be TRBD2 (6 bases). The CDR3 contains 15 residues. Germline lookup yields CDR1 MNHEY and CDR2 SMNVEV (reference sequence). Deletions cut 5 bases from V and 2 bases from J, with 16 bases between. As DNA, the CDR3 is TGTGCCAGCAGTCTCCTCGGGACTGGGGCCTACGAGCAGTACCTC. It is translated as CASSLLGTGAYEQYL.

This clone was counted once. As DNA, the CDR3 is TGTGCCTGGAGTTGGGGGGACCAGCGGGAAATCCATGAGCAGTTCTTC. Protein product: CAWSWGDQREIHEQFF. This chain links TRBV30 with TRBJ2-1; the match to TRBD2 covers 7 bases. The V gene's germline CDR1 is GTSNPN and CDR2 SVGIG (reference sequence). The CDR3 totals 16 residues. With 2 bases clipped from V and 8 bases from J, the junction kept 15 bases outside the gene matches.

The rearrangement links TRBV30 to TRBJ1-1, with D perhaps TRBD1 (5 bases). Trimming removed 4 bases at V and 0 bases at J, with 9 bases between. The CDR3 is made up of 13 amino acids. CDR1 and CDR2 (germline): GTSNPN, SVGIG (reference sequence). CDR3 protein: CAWMAGLNTEAFF. CDR3 bases: TGTGCCTGGATGGCAGGGTTGAACACTGAAGCTTTCTTT. The whole variable domain, filled in from reference TRBV30 and TRBJ1-1, reads SQTIHQWPATLVQPVGSPLSLECTVEGTSNPNLYWYRQAAGRGLQLLFYSVGIGQISSEVPQNLSASRPQDRQFILSSKKLLLSDSGFYLCAWMAGLNTEAFFGQGTRLTVV.

The V and J genes are TRBV6-5 and TRBJ1-5; 7 bases agree with TRBD1. The CDR3 totals 13 residues. The V gene's germline CDR1 is MNHEY and CDR2 SVGAGI. Trimming cost V 6 bases and J 6 bases; bases outside gene matches: 5. Here the CDR3 reads CASSSGGGQPQHF. CDR3 sequence (DNA): TGTGCCAGCAGCTCAGGGGGAGGTCAGCCCCAGCATTTT.

The chain couples TRBV28 to TRBJ2-7; 8 nucleotides align to TRBD2. This CDR3 comprises 17 residues. Germline-derived CDR1 and CDR2 are MDHEN and SYDVKM. Trimming at V came to 2 bases and at J to 2 bases, leaving 11 bases not matched to a gene. The chain's CDR3 is CASSLSAALAVTYEQYF. The CDR3 DNA sequence: TGTGCCAGCAGTTTAAGTGCCGCACTAGCGGTAACCTACGAGCAGTACTTC.

The chain recombines TRBV11-1 with TRBJ2-3, with 13 bases that match TRBD2. The CDR3 contains 16 residues. The germline V gene encodes CDR1 SGHAT and CDR2 FQDESV (reference sequence). Losses at the gene ends were 5 bases for V and 5 bases for J; bases not matched to a gene: 7. CDR3 bases: TGTGCCAGCAGCCCCGGACTAGCGGGGGCGGGAGATACGCAGTATTTT. Translated: CASSPGLAGAGDTQYF.

This clone was seen a single time. The rearrangement uses TRBV19 and TRBJ1-6; D ambiguous. Germline CDR1 reads LNHDA; CDR2 reads SQIVND (reference sequence). This CDR3 region has 15 residues. V lost 1 base to trimming and J lost 10 bases, with 14 bases between them. The CDR3 protein is CASSIGAVGSSPLHF. Written as DNA, the CDR3 is TGTGCCAGTAGTATAGGGGCCGTCGGCAGCTCACCCCTCCACTTT.

The chain combines TRBV6-5 with TRBJ1-2; D call uncertain. With 2 bases removed from V and 8 bases from J, the gap between germline ends came to 12 bases. Germline CDR1 and CDR2: MNHEY and SVGAGI. The CDR3 loop spans 13 amino acids. CDR3 loop: CASSYRAEGGYTF. CDR3 nucleotides: TGTGCCAGCAGTTACCGGGCGGAGGGAGGCTACACCTTC.

The gene calls are TRBV14 and TRBJ2-7; D gene ambiguous. V lost 5 bases and J lost 1, with 6 bases in between. CDR1 is SGHDN, CDR2 FVKESK, per germline. This CDR3 has 12 amino acids. CDR3 bases: TGTGCCAGCAGCATACATTCCTACGAGCAGTACTTC. Translated, it gives CASSIHSYEQYF. The full variable domain, completed using reference TRBV14 and TRBJ2-7, is EAGVTQFPSHSVIEKGQTVTLRCDPISGHDNLYWYRRVMGKEIKFLLHFVKESKQDESGMPNNRFLAERTGGTYSTLKVQPAELEDSGVYFCASSIHSYEQYFGPGTRLTVT.

The chain carries TRBV7-6 and TRBJ2-1, with TRBD2 matching 11 bases. This CDR3 is 16 amino acids long. Germline values: CDR1 SGHVS, CDR2 FNYEAQ. Unmatched junction bases numbered 6, after V lost 6 bases and J lost 2 bases. This CDR3 is CASRETSGGTYNEQFF. The CDR3 coding sequence is TGTGCCAGCAGGGAAACTAGCGGGGGCACCTACAATGAGCAGTTCTTC. Full variable domain (remainder filled in from reference TRBV7-6 and TRBJ2-1): GAGVSQSPRYKVTKRGQDVALRCDPISGHVSLYWYRQALGQGPEFLTYFNYEAQQDKSGLPNDRFSAERPEGSISTLTIQRTEQRDSAMYRCASRETSGGTYNEQFFGPGTRLTVL.

This chain links TRBV4-3 with TRBJ2-7; 8 bases align to TRBD1. The CDR3 length is 15 residues. Looked up from germline, CDR1 is LGHNA and CDR2 is YSLEER. With 0 bases clipped from V and 2 bases from J, the junction kept 3 bases outside the gene matches. The chain's CDR3 is CASSQDWTGTYEQYF. The CDR3, as DNA: TGCGCCAGCAGCCAAGATTGGACAGGGACCTACGAGCAGTACTTC.

The J gene is TRBJ1-4, the V gene TRBV14; 7 nucleotides align to TRBD1. CDR1 SGHDN and CDR2 FVKESK come from the germline V gene. The CDR3 is 14 residues long. V trimming: 5 bases; J trimming: 0 bases; junction bases outside the gene matches: 0. The CDR3 DNA is TGTGCCAGCAGCGACAGGGCAACTAATGAAAAACTGTTTTTT. Protein product: CASSDRATNEKLFF. The full variable domain, completed using reference TRBV14 and TRBJ1-4, is EAGVTQFPSHSVIEKGQTVTLRCDPISGHDNLYWYRRVMGKEIKFLLHFVKESKQDESGMPNNRFLAERTGGTYSTLKVQPAELEDSGVYFCASSDRATNEKLFFGSGTQLSVL.

The J gene is TRBJ1-2, the V gene TRBV9; perhaps TRBD1 as D (5 bases). Per the germline V gene, CDR1 is SGDLS and CDR2 is YYNGEE. Deletions cut 0 bases from V and 7 bases from J, with 16 bases between. The CDR3 totals 15 residues. CDR3 bases: TGTGCCAGCAGCGTAGTCTCAAGGGGCTGGAGTGGCTACACCTTC. Translating gives CASSVVSRGWSGYTF.

The chain carries TRBV30 and TRBJ1-6; 8 nucleotides align to TRBD1. The germline V gene encodes CDR1 GTSNPN and CDR2 SVGIG (reference sequence). The trim removed 0 bases at V and 11 bases at J, leaving 6 bases unmatched. This CDR3 has 14 amino acids. The CDR3 loop reads CAWSVDRGTTPLHF. CDR3 DNA sequence: TGTGCCTGGAGTGTAGACAGGGGTACGACACCCCTCCACTTT.

This clone was seen only a few times. The rearrangement joins TRBV14 to TRBJ2-3; possibly TRBD1 for D (6 bases). V was shortened by 7 bases and J by 2 bases, with 13 bases between the two germline ends. Germline-derived CDR1 and CDR2 are SGHDN and FVKESK. The CDR3 has 14 amino acids. CDR3 loop: CASTRQASTDTQYF. CDR3 bases: TGTGCCAGCACCAGACAGGCCTCCACAGATACGCAGTATTTT.

The J gene is TRBJ2-7, the V gene TRBV4-3; D is uncertain. The V end lost 1 base, the J end lost 6 bases, and 10 bases lay between the germline ends. Germline V gene data show CDR1 as LGHNA and CDR2 as YSLEER. There are 13 residues in the CDR3. The CDR3 DNA is TGCGCCAGCAGCCAAGGAGCCGGGTTCGAGCAGTACTTC. Translating gives CASSQGAGFEQYF.

The chain joins TRBV7-3 to TRBJ2-3; 10 positions match TRBD1. Germline V gives CDR1 SGHTA, CDR2 FQGTGA. The CDR3 spans 16 residues. With V trimmed by 3 bases and J by 2 bases, 5 bases remained unmatched. This CDR3 reads CASSLTGGEFTDTQYF. The CDR3 bases are TGTGCCAGCAGCTTGACAGGGGGCGAGTTCACAGATACGCAGTATTTT.

The chain recombines TRBV11-2 with TRBJ2-7; 9 bases agree with TRBD2. CDR3 size: 15 residues. The junction had 5 bases not matched to a gene; V was cut back by 1 base and J by 4 bases. Looked up from germline, CDR1 is SGHAT and CDR2 is FQNNGV. CDR3 nucleotides: TGTGCCAGCAGCTTAGTTAGCGGGAGCAGTTACGAGCAGTACTTC. Translated: CASSLVSGSSYEQYF.

This chain uses TRBV7-6 with TRBJ2-2; possible D gene TRBD2, 7 bases. Germline V gene sequence: CDR1 SGHVS, CDR2 FNYEAQ. The germline V and J ends were trimmed by 5 bases and 4 bases, with 20 bases remaining between them. This CDR3 comprises 17 residues. This CDR3 is CASSDTNRGAGTGELFF. In nucleotides, the CDR3 is TGTGCCAGCAGCGATACCAACCGGGGGGCAGGCACCGGGGAGCTGTTTTTT. Using reference TRBV7-6 and TRBJ2-2 for the parts outside the CDR3, the full variable domain is GAGVSQSPRYKVTKRGQDVALRCDPISGHVSLYWYRQALGQGPEFLTYFNYEAQQDKSGLPNDRFSAERPEGSISTLTIQRTEQRDSAMYRCASSDTNRGAGTGELFFGEGSRLTVL.

V gene TRBV4-2 combines with J gene TRBJ2-2; TRBD2 matches 10 bases. Losses at the gene ends were 2 bases for V and 5 bases for J; bases not matched to a gene: 5. Germline loops: CDR1 LGHNA, CDR2 YNFKEQ. The CDR3 has 16 residues. The CDR3 spells CASSQPSGRGTGELFF. The CDR3 region has the DNA TGTGCCAGCAGCCAACCTAGCGGGAGAGGGACCGGGGAGCTGTTTTTT.